This T cell receptor beta chain was retrieved from a study of control samples from healthy donors and cancer patients. TCRdb keeps only in-frame clones here, not all; method: immunoSEQ multiplex PCR. The repertoire consists of about 45,000 clones, with 70% to 75% occurring once and the leading ten covering 17%. With 4 bases removed from V and 4 bases from J, the gap between germline ends came to 11 bases. Per the germline V gene, CDR1 is GTSNPN and CDR2 is SVGIG (reference sequence). The CDR3 is 12 residues long. V and J are TRBV30 and TRBJ2-7; maybe TRBD2 (6 bases). Sequencing was done on a sample of formalin-fixed, paraffin-embedded tissue. This TCR was sampled from a male donor with melanoma. The CDR3 nucleotides read TGTGCCTGGACCCACGGGGGATACGAGCAGTACTTC. This gives the protein CAWTHGGYEQYF. Full variable domain (remainder filled in from reference TRBV30 and TRBJ2-7): SQTIHQWPATLVQPVGSPLSLECTVEGTSNPNLYWYRQAAGRGLQLLFYSVGIGQISSEVPQNLSASRPQDRQFILSSKKLLLSDSGFYLCAWTHGGYEQYFGPGTRLTVT.